The 24 T cell receptor beta chains below all came from one sample that was sequenced in a study of cytomegalovirus exposure and HLA in healthy donors. 13 Jbeta primers and 60 Vbeta primers were used for the PCR. TCRdb's copy holds only in-frame clones and misses some; the assay was immunoSEQ multiplex PCR. The data contain 80,000 or so clones, 74% of them singletons. The sequencing sample was made of PBMCs. The receptor set was obtained from a man aged 30 to 45 in good health and CMV-seropositive.

The gene calls are TRBV7-7 and TRBJ2-2; D remains ambiguous. Trimming took 3 bases from V and 2 from J, leaving 10 bases between them. The germline V gene has CDR1 SSHAT and CDR2 FNYEAQ (reference sequence). The CDR3 is made up of 15 amino acids. The CDR3 spells CASSFDSPNTGELFF. The CDR3 coding sequence is TGTGCCAGCAGCTTCGATAGCCCAAACACCGGGGAGCTGTTTTTT.

The genes are TRBV6-5 and TRBJ2-2, with 8 bases fitting TRBD2. Germline CDR1 reads MNHEY; CDR2 reads SVGAGI. There are 13 residues in the CDR3. Unmatched junction bases numbered 5, after V lost 7 bases and J lost 7 bases. The CDR3 loop reads CASKSGGVGELFF. In nucleotides, the CDR3 is TGTGCCAGCAAGTCCGGGGGGGTCGGGGAGCTGTTTTTT.

Here the CDR3 DNA reads TGTGCCTGGGCCCGGGACTTCGGGGGTGAGCAGTTCTTC. Translation: CAWARDFGGEQFF. This chain joins TRBV30 and TRBJ2-1; D might be TRBD2 (6 bases). From germline, CDR1 is GTSNPN and CDR2 SVGIG (reference sequence). CDR3 length equals 13 residues. Trimming removed 5 bases at V and 9 bases at J, with 17 bases between.

CDR3 sequence: CAWRPTGIPEAFF. In DNA form, the CDR3 reads TGTGCCTGGAGGCCGACTGGTATCCCTGAAGCTTTCTTT. This chain uses TRBV30 with TRBJ1-1; D not certain. This CDR3 has 13 residues. Looked up from germline, CDR1 is GTSNPN and CDR2 is SVGIG (reference sequence). Trimming shortened V by 3 bases and J by 6 bases, and 14 bases separated the two germline ends.

V gene TRBV4-1 combines with J gene TRBJ2-2; D is ambiguous. The CDR3 spans 13 residues. V was shortened by 8 bases and J by 1 base, with 8 bases between the two germline ends. Germline values: CDR1 MGHRA, CDR2 YSYEKL. The CDR3 protein is CASGAVNTGELFF. CDR3 nucleotide sequence: TGCGCCAGCGGAGCAGTGAACACCGGGGAGCTGTTTTTT.

This chain uses TRBV19 with TRBJ2-3, with 9 bases fitting TRBD2. The V segment lost 5 bases and the J segment 2 bases; nucleotides outside the gene matches: 5. This CDR3 comprises 15 residues. In germline, CDR1 is LNHDA, CDR2 SQIVND (reference sequence). The CDR3 loop reads CASSFLAGTTDTQYF. The CDR3 coding sequence is TGTGCCAGTAGTTTCCTAGCGGGGACCACAGATACGCAGTATTTT.

The rearrangement uses TRBV19 and TRBJ1-4; D unclear. Germline V lookup: CDR1 LNHDA, CDR2 SQIVND (reference sequence). The V end lost 3 bases, the J end lost 5 bases, and 10 bases lay between the germline ends. The CDR3 totals 14 residues. The CDR3 here is CASSISWRNEKLFF. The CDR3 DNA sequence: TGTGCCAGTAGTATTTCGTGGAGAAATGAAAAACTGTTTTTT.

This chain links TRBV28 with TRBJ1-5; unclear D gene. Germline assignment: CDR1 MDHEN and CDR2 SYDVKM. Trimming removed 3 bases from V and 5 bases from J, with 11 bases in between. This CDR3 is 14 amino acids long. As DNA, the CDR3 is TGTGCCAGCAGTTTGAGGGATCCCTATCAGCCCCAGCATTTT. This encodes CASSLRDPYQPQHF.

V and J are TRBV29-1 and TRBJ2-7, with D possibly being TRBD2 (5 bases). The CDR3 runs to 18 residues. Germline V gives CDR1 SQVTM, CDR2 ANQGSEA. The V and J ends lost 1 base and 2 bases respectively, with 24 bases between them. CDR3 nucleotides: TGCAGCGTTGAAGGAGTTGAAGTAAGAGGAGGCACGACCTACGAGCAGTACTTC. Protein product: CSVEGVEVRGGTTYEQYF.

The rearrangement uses TRBV9 and TRBJ1-6; 9 positions agree with TRBD1. This CDR3 comprises 15 residues. In germline, CDR1 is SGDLS, CDR2 YYNGEE. V lost 2 bases, J lost 8 bases, and 5 bases stayed unmatched. The CDR3 bases are TGTGCCAGCAGCGTCCGGACAGGGGTCGATTCACCCCTCCACTTT. Amino acids: CASSVRTGVDSPLHF.

This clone was counted only a few times. The chain combines TRBV9 with TRBJ2-4, with D uncertain. Germline values: CDR1 SGDLS, CDR2 YYNGEE. The CDR3 has 16 amino acids. Trimming took 3 bases from V and 1 from J, leaving 14 bases between them. Here the CDR3 reads CASSAHPSRAKNIQYF. The DNA for the CDR3 is TGTGCCAGCAGCGCGCACCCATCTAGGGCCAAAAACATTCAGTACTTC.

In DNA form, the CDR3 reads TGTGCCAGCAGCCAAGTTTCAGGGACTTCCTACGAGCAGTACTTC. Its translation is CASSQVSGTSYEQYF. The chain combines TRBV14 with TRBJ2-7, with D maybe TRBD2 (6 bases). Trimming took 1 base from V and 1 from J, leaving 11 bases between them. The length of the CDR3 is 15 residues. Germline loops: CDR1 SGHDN, CDR2 FVKESK.

This clone was seen just once. The chain employs TRBV5-4 and TRBJ2-3; a weak D match, TRBD1 (5 bases). The CDR3 has 14 residues. Germline lookup yields CDR1 SGHNT and CDR2 YYREEE (reference sequence). The ends were cut back, 1 base at V and 4 bases at J, with 10 bases in the middle. CDR3 in DNA: TGTGCCAGCAGCTTGTCCAGGGTGGCAGATACGCAGTATTTT. This encodes CASSLSRVADTQYF.

This clone is a singleton in its sample. The rearrangement links TRBV16 to TRBJ1-1; D gene uncertain. This CDR3 contains 14 residues. Trimming took off 4 bases at V and 1 base at J, with 10 bases between the two ends. Germline V gene sequence: CDR1 KGHSY, CDR2 FQNENV. The CDR3 is CASSPSTGNTEAFF. CDR3 bases: TGTGCCAGCAGCCCATCGACTGGGAACACTGAAGCTTTCTTT.

This chain connects TRBV9 to TRBJ2-2; 7 bases are a match to TRBD2. This CDR3 has 17 residues. Germline CDR1 reads SGDLS; CDR2 reads YYNGEE. The ends lost 4 bases at V and 0 bases at J; junction bases unmatched: 9. The CDR3: CASSNPTTSANTGELFF. The DNA for the CDR3 is TGTGCCAGCAGCAACCCGACAACTAGCGCGAACACCGGGGAGCTGTTTTTT.

V is TRBV19 and J is TRBJ2-5, with a tentative D call TRBD1 (7 bases). Germline loops: CDR1 LNHDA, CDR2 SQIVND (reference sequence). CDR3 length: 15 residues. The V gene lost 7 bases and the J gene lost 5 bases, with 20 bases spanning the gap. Here the CDR3 DNA reads TGTGCCAGTACCCAGGGGGGACAGCGGGTCGAGACCCAGTACTTC. This gives the protein CASTQGGQRVETQYF.

This clone was picked up one time. The chain uses TRBV5-1 and TRBJ2-1; D unclear. V lost 0 bases to trimming and J lost 10 bases, with 17 bases between them. This CDR3 is built from 15 residues. Germline V gene lookup returns CDR1 SGHRS and CDR2 YFSETQ. CDR3 sequence reads: CASSLGAPALEEQFF. For the CDR3, the DNA is TGCGCCAGCAGCTTGGGCGCCCCTGCCCTCGAGGAGCAGTTCTTC.

The V gene is TRBV13, the J gene TRBJ1-2, with no clear D. The CDR3 consists of 12 residues. Between the trimmed V and J ends, which lost 5 bases and 5 bases, there was a span of 9 bases. Germline V gene lookup returns CDR1 PRHDT and CDR2 FYEKMQ (reference sequence). The CDR3 DNA sequence: TGTGCCAGCAGCAATCGCGGATATGGCTACACCTTC. Its translation: CASSNRGYGYTF.

The V call is TRBV5-4, the J call TRBJ2-5; 9 bases match TRBD2. The germline gives CDR1 SGHNT, CDR2 YYREEE (reference sequence). The CDR3 has 14 amino acids. V lost 6 bases to trimming and J lost 5 bases; unmatched junction nucleotides: 8. In nucleotides, the CDR3 is TGTGCCAGCACGTTTAGCGGGGGCCGGGAGACCCAGTACTTC. Translation: CASTFSGGRETQYF.

This chain links TRBV29-1 with TRBJ2-1; D remains ambiguous. Trimming took off 7 bases at V and 4 bases at J, with 20 bases between the two ends. This CDR3 is built from 15 residues. Germline values: CDR1 SQVTM, CDR2 ANQGSEA. Written as DNA, the CDR3 is TGCAGCGATGGCCTAGAGGATAGTAGGTACAATGAGCAGTTCTTC. It translates to CSDGLEDSRYNEQFF.

The CDR3 nucleotides read TGCGCCAGCAGCCAAGATGATTCGGACTTGATTTACGAGCAGTACTTC. This gives the protein CASSQDDSDLIYEQYF. The genes are TRBV4-1 and TRBJ2-7; D might be TRBD2 (5 bases). Trimming took 0 bases from V and 4 from J, leaving 16 bases between them. This CDR3 is 16 amino acids long. Germline V gives CDR1 MGHRA, CDR2 YSYEKL.

The rearrangement joins TRBV7-2 to TRBJ1-3; D is unresolved. This CDR3 is 15 amino acids long. Germline V gives CDR1 SGHTA, CDR2 FQGNSA. V lost 0 bases, J lost 2 bases, and 8 bases lay in between. Here the CDR3 reads CASSLARGTGNTIYF. The CDR3 DNA follows: TGTGCCAGCAGCTTAGCGCGGGGTACTGGAAACACCATATATTTT. The whole variable domain, remainder taken from reference TRBV7-2 and TRBJ1-3, is GAGVSQSPSNKVTEKGKDVELRCDPISGHTALYWYRQSLGQGLEFLIYFQGNSAPDKSGLPSDRFSAERTGGSVSTLTIQRTQQEDSAVYLCASSLARGTGNTIYFGEGSWLTVV.

The CDR3 is CASSNRGSNQPQHF. In DNA form, the CDR3 reads TGTGCCAGCTCAAACAGGGGTAGCAATCAGCCCCAGCATTTT. The rearrangement links TRBV18 to TRBJ1-5; 7 nucleotides match TRBD1. The CDR3 is made up of 14 amino acids. V dropped 5 bases and J dropped 0; count of bases not matched to a gene: 1. Looked up from germline, CDR1 is KGHSH and CDR2 is LQKENI.

In its sample, this clone was seen a few times. This chain uses TRBV6-1 with TRBJ1-1; TRBD1 matches 8 bases. Trimming cost V 1 base and J 7 bases; bases outside gene matches: 5. The CDR3 has 14 residues. Germline CDR1 is MNHNS and CDR2 is SASEGT. CDR3 nucleotide sequence: TGTGCCAGCAGTGAAGTAACAGGGGGAGGTGAAGCTTTCTTT. This gives the protein CASSEVTGGGEAFF.